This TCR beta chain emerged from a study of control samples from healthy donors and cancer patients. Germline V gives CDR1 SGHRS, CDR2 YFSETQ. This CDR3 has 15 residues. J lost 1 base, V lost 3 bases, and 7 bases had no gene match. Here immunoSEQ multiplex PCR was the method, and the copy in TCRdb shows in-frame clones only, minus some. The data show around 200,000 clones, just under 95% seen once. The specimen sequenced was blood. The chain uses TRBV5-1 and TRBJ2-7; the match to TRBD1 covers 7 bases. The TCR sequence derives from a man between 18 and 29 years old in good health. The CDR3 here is CASSSGTANSYEQYF. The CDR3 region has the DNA TGCGCCAGCAGCTCCGGGACAGCTAATTCCTACGAGCAGTACTTC. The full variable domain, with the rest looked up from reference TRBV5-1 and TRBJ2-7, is KAGVTQTPRYLIKTRGQQVTLSCSPISGHRSVSWYQQTPGQGLQFLFEYFSETQRNKGNFPGRFSGRQFSNSRSEMNVSTLELGDSALYLCASSSGTANSYEQYFGPGTRLTVT.